This T cell receptor beta chain was recorded in a study of response to subunit inactivated influenza vaccine. TCRdb re-analysed the RT-PCR reads in MiXCR, keeping a single row per CDR3 protein. In the table there are more than 400,000 distinct CDR3 sequences, roughly 9.8% of which are singletons. General study findings and limits: The authors suggested that every seasonal influenza vaccination recruits few new T cells.

CDR1 is MNHEY and CDR2 is SVGEGT in the germline V gene. The V and J ends lost 7 bases and 4 bases respectively, with 13 bases between them. The CDR3 covers 14 residues. The sample holds many counts of this clonotype. What it binds is unknown. The chain recombines TRBV6-2 or TRBV6-3 with TRBJ2-2; TRBD1 or TRBD2 may be the D gene (5 bases each). The sample in question was PBMCs from blood, obtained roughly 48 days after vaccination. The clonotype comes from a man in his fifties or sixties who received an inactivated influenza vaccine. CDR3 region: CASNDKGSTGELFF. CDR3 nucleotide sequence: TGTGCCAGCAACGATAAGGGGAGCACCGGGGAGCTGTTTTTT.